This T cell receptor beta chain is from a study of cytotoxic CD8 clonotypes in ibrutinib-treated CLL. Study context: Patients gave response samples after a median approximately eleven months of treatment, range 6 to 36. Mean productive templates were around 240,000; mean productive rearrangements were 94,082.

From germline, CDR1 is PRHDT and CDR2 FYEKMQ (reference sequence). The CDR3 sequence is 13 residues long. V lost 0 bases and J 4 bases, leaving 6 bases between the germline ends. TCRdb keeps only in-frame clones here, not all; method: immunoSEQ multiplex PCR. The repertoire includes around 97,000 clones, 78% of them detected once, and around 30% sits in the top ten. Notes on this clone: Its antigen is not known.

Findings and limits, study-wide: There were differences in sampling times between sustained-remission and progressing patients.

The chain combines TRBV13 with TRBJ1-1, with a tentative D call TRBD1 (6 bases). The specimen was PBMCs, collected after 12 months of ibrutinib treatment. This sequence was found in a human donor with chronic lymphocytic leukemia. CDR3 in DNA: TGTGCCAGCAGCTTAGGCAGGGGCACTGAAGCTTTCTTT. It encodes CASSLGRGTEAFF.